These T cell receptor beta chains were read from a single sample in a study of shared clonotypes between healthy human individuals. Assay used: immunoSEQ multiplex PCR; TCRdb lists only in-frame clones, some missing. The table lists 850,000 to 1,200,000 clones, about 76% of them singletons, with 1.4% in the top ten. Sequenced: memory CD4+ T cells sorted from blood. The receptors derive from a man aged 18 to 35 in good health. CDR3s include the opening cysteine and the closing phenylalanine or tryptophan. The D gene is left open where the match is weak. Only part of the rows carry a size: once, few, many, or a class if the clone is expanded.

D gene: TRBD2
clone size: .
J gene: TRBJ2-5
V gene: TRBV10-3
CDR3 DNA: TGTGCCATCAGTGAAGGACTAGCGGGAGGTTTAGAGACCCAGTACTTC
CDR3 protein: CAISEGLAGGLETQYF

D gene: .
clone size: once
J gene: TRBJ1-3
V gene: TRBV18
CDR3 DNA: TGTGCCAGCTCACCGGGAGGGGGAAACACCATATATTTT
CDR3 protein: CASSPGGGNTIYF

D gene: TRBD1
clone size: once
J gene: TRBJ1-2
V gene: TRBV29-1
CDR3 DNA: TGCAGCGGATCGACAGGGAGCTATGGCTACACCTTC
CDR3 protein: CSGSTGSYGYTF

D gene: TRBD2
clone size: .
J gene: TRBJ2-5
V gene: TRBV5-1
CDR3 DNA: TGCGCCAGCAGCTTGTTAACAGCGGGGCAAGAGACCCAGTACTTC
CDR3 protein: CASSLLTAGQETQYF

D gene: .
clone size: few
J gene: TRBJ1-5
V gene: TRBV5-8
CDR3 DNA: TGTGCCAGCAGCTTACCCCTGGGGGTAAGCAATCAGCCCCAGCATTTT
CDR3 protein: CASSLPLGVSNQPQHF

D gene: .
clone size: .
J gene: TRBJ2-7
V gene: TRBV27
CDR3 DNA: TGTGCCAGTAGTGCACTCGGGCGGGGCTCCTACGAGCAGTACTTC
CDR3 protein: CASSALGRGSYEQYF

D gene: .
clone size: .
J gene: TRBJ2-3
V gene: TRBV10-2
CDR3 DNA: TGCGCCAGCAGCTCCTTCCTCGCGGTCGCGGATACGCAGTATTTT
CDR3 protein: CASSSFLAVADTQYF

D gene: .
clone size: few
J gene: TRBJ1-1
V gene: TRBV29-1
CDR3 DNA: TGCAGCGTCGAACAGGGCACTGAAGCTTTCTTT
CDR3 protein: CSVEQGTEAFF

D gene: TRBD1
clone size: .
J gene: TRBJ1-2
V gene: TRBV9
CDR3 DNA: TGTGCCAGCAGCCTCCGGGACAGGGGTGGCGGCTACACCTTC
CDR3 protein: CASSLRDRGGGYTF

D gene: .
clone size: .
J gene: TRBJ1-1
V gene: TRBV28
CDR3 DNA: TGTGCCAGCAGTTTCGTACTACGGAACACTGAAGCTTTCTTT
CDR3 protein: CASSFVLRNTEAFF

D gene: .
clone size: once
J gene: TRBJ2-2
V gene: TRBV2
CDR3 DNA: TGTGCCAGCAGACTAGATGCAGGCTCAAGCGGGGAGCTGTTTTTT
CDR3 protein: CASRLDAGSSGELFF

D gene: TRBD2
clone size: .
J gene: TRBJ2-5
V gene: TRBV18
CDR3 DNA: TGTGCCAGCTCACCGATAGCGGGGGGGCCGGAACAAGAGACCCAGTACTTC
CDR3 protein: CASSPIAGGPEQETQYF

D gene: .
clone size: once
J gene: TRBJ1-1
V gene: TRBV5-1
CDR3 DNA: TGCGCCAGCAGGCAACAGGGTTCCACTGAAGCTTTCTTT
CDR3 protein: CASRQQGSTEAFF

D gene: .
clone size: .
J gene: TRBJ1-2
V gene: TRBV6-6
CDR3 DNA: TGTGCCATCAGTGAGTCCAACCGGCTGGGCTACACCTTC
CDR3 protein: CAISESNRLGYTF

D gene: TRBD1
clone size: .
J gene: TRBJ1-4
V gene: TRBV2
CDR3 DNA: TGTGCCAGCAGCCGGGACAGGGGGCAAGAAAAACTGTTTTTT
CDR3 protein: CASSRDRGQEKLFF

D gene: TRBD1
clone size: .
J gene: TRBJ2-5
V gene: TRBV5-4
CDR3 DNA: TGTGCCAGCAGCCCGGACAGGGCCCTCTTGGCCCAGTACTTC
CDR3 protein: CASSPDRALLAQYF

D gene: TRBD1
clone size: .
J gene: TRBJ2-3
V gene: TRBV5-1
CDR3 DNA: TGCGCCAGTCAACCCCAGGGGGCAGGGACAGATACGCAGTATTTT
CDR3 protein: CASQPQGAGTDTQYF

D gene: .
clone size: few
J gene: TRBJ2-7
V gene: TRBV28
CDR3 DNA: TGTGCCAGCAGTTTCTCGCTAGCGAGCCTCTCCTACGAGCAGTACTTC
CDR3 protein: CASSFSLASLSYEQYF

D gene: .
clone size: .
J gene: TRBJ1-3
V gene: TRBV5-1
CDR3 DNA: TGCGCCAGCAGCCTTACAGGATCTGGAAACACCATATATTTT
CDR3 protein: CASSLTGSGNTIYF

D gene: TRBD1
clone size: .
J gene: TRBJ2-7
V gene: TRBV20-1
CDR3 DNA: TGCAGTGCTAACAGGGGTTACGAGCAGTACTTC
CDR3 protein: CSANRGYEQYF

D gene: TRBD1
clone size: .
J gene: TRBJ1-2
V gene: TRBV6-1
CDR3 DNA: TGTGCCAGCAGTGGGGACAGCATCAACTATGGCTACACCTTC
CDR3 protein: CASSGDSINYGYTF

D gene: .
clone size: .
J gene: TRBJ1-5
V gene: TRBV30
CDR3 DNA: TGTGCCTGGAGTGTTTATAAGAATCAGCCCCAGCATTTT
CDR3 protein: CAWSVYKNQPQHF

D gene: .
clone size: .
J gene: TRBJ2-6
V gene: TRBV5-4
CDR3 DNA: TGTGCCAGCTCGGGCGTCTCTGGGGCCAACGTCCTGACTTTC
CDR3 protein: CASSGVSGANVLTF

D gene: .
clone size: few
J gene: TRBJ1-5
V gene: TRBV19
CDR3 DNA: TGTGCCAGTACTCTCGCAGGGTTAGACCAGCCCCAGCATTTT
CDR3 protein: CASTLAGLDQPQHF

D gene: .
clone size: .
J gene: TRBJ1-5
V gene: TRBV10-3
CDR3 DNA: TGTGCCATCAGTGAGTCTCCGGCCAGGGGAGGGCAGCCCCAGCATTTT
CDR3 protein: CAISESPARGGQPQHF

D gene: .
clone size: few
J gene: TRBJ2-7
V gene: TRBV7-6
CDR3 DNA: TGTGCCAGCAGCTCCTTCGACGACGAGCAGTACTTC
CDR3 protein: CASSSFDDEQYF

D gene: TRBD2
clone size: .
J gene: TRBJ2-2
V gene: TRBV5-1
CDR3 DNA: TGCGCCAGCACCCTCCAACCCGGGGGGGCCGGGGAGCTGTTTTTT
CDR3 protein: CASTLQPGGAGELFF

D gene: .
clone size: .
J gene: TRBJ1-2
V gene: TRBV19
CDR3 DNA: TGTGCCAGTAGTAGGGGAACCAACTATGGCTACACCTTC
CDR3 protein: CASSRGTNYGYTF

D gene: .
clone size: .
J gene: TRBJ1-3
V gene: TRBV6-6
CDR3 DNA: TGTGCCAGCAGTTCCTCAGGGTTATCTGGAAACACCATATATTTT
CDR3 protein: CASSSSGLSGNTIYF

D gene: .
clone size: few
J gene: TRBJ2-6
V gene: TRBV7-9
CDR3 DNA: TGTGCCAGCAGCTTGGGCGGCTCTGGGGCCAACGTCCTGACTTTC
CDR3 protein: CASSLGGSGANVLTF

D gene: TRBD2
clone size: few
J gene: TRBJ2-1
V gene: TRBV30
CDR3 DNA: TGTGCCTGGAGTCCCTGGGGTAATAGCGGGAGTAGCTCCTACAATGAGCAGTTCTTC
CDR3 protein: CAWSPWGNSGSSSYNEQFF

D gene: .
clone size: .
J gene: TRBJ2-2
V gene: TRBV5-1
CDR3 DNA: TGCGCCAGCTCGGGCGGGAACACCGGGGAGCTGTTTTTT
CDR3 protein: CASSGGNTGELFF

D gene: .
clone size: .
J gene: TRBJ1-1
V gene: TRBV30
CDR3 DNA: TGTGCCTGGTGCCGTCTCCACAACACTGAAGCTTTCTTT
CDR3 protein: CAWCRLHNTEAFF

D gene: TRBD1
clone size: .
J gene: TRBJ2-5
V gene: TRBV15
CDR3 DNA: TGTGCCACCAGCCGAGACAGGGGCGAGACCCAGTACTTC
CDR3 protein: CATSRDRGETQYF

D gene: .
clone size: .
J gene: TRBJ2-7
V gene: TRBV4-1
CDR3 DNA: TGCGCCAGCAGCCTAGATAGGGGAACCTACGAGCAGTACTTC
CDR3 protein: CASSLDRGTYEQYF

D gene: TRBD2
clone size: .
J gene: TRBJ2-1
V gene: TRBV7-2
CDR3 DNA: TGTGCCAGCAGCCCACGGACTAGCGGGTACAATGAGCAGTTCTTC
CDR3 protein: CASSPRTSGYNEQFF

D gene: TRBD1
clone size: .
J gene: TRBJ2-5
V gene: TRBV2
CDR3 DNA: TGTGCCAGCAGTGGGACAGGGTTTATTGAGACCCAGTACTTC
CDR3 protein: CASSGTGFIETQYF

D gene: TRBD1
clone size: few
J gene: TRBJ1-5
V gene: TRBV2
CDR3 DNA: TGTGCCAGCAGTACGACAGGGCCTCAGCCCCAGCATTTT
CDR3 protein: CASSTTGPQPQHF

D gene: .
clone size: .
J gene: TRBJ1-2
V gene: TRBV5-6
CDR3 DNA: TGTGCCAGCAGCTTCCGGGTAGGCGGCTACACCTTC
CDR3 protein: CASSFRVGGYTF

D gene: .
clone size: .
J gene: TRBJ1-6
V gene: TRBV7-2
CDR3 DNA: TGTGCCAGCAGCTTAAGGGTAGCCTCCTCCCTCCACTTT
CDR3 protein: CASSLRVASSLHF

D gene: .
clone size: .
J gene: TRBJ2-7
V gene: TRBV7-9
CDR3 DNA: TGTGCCAGCAGCTTAGGGGATGGCGGCTCCTACGAGCAGTACTTC
CDR3 protein: CASSLGDGGSYEQYF

D gene: .
clone size: .
J gene: TRBJ2-6
V gene: TRBV5-1
CDR3 DNA: TGCGCCAGCAGCTTGAGACAGGGGGCCAACGTCCTGACTTTC
CDR3 protein: CASSLRQGANVLTF

D gene: TRBD2
clone size: .
J gene: TRBJ2-1
V gene: TRBV5-6
CDR3 DNA: TGTGCCAGCAGCTCCCCATTAGCGGGAGAAACCTACAATGAGCAGTTCTTC
CDR3 protein: CASSSPLAGETYNEQFF

D gene: .
clone size: .
J gene: TRBJ2-4
V gene: TRBV19
CDR3 DNA: TGTGCCAGTAGTACTACAGGGATCATCGCCAAAAACATTCAGTACTTC
CDR3 protein: CASSTTGIIAKNIQYF

D gene: TRBD1
clone size: .
J gene: TRBJ1-1
V gene: TRBV5-1
CDR3 DNA: TGCGCCAGCAGGCCGACAGGGTACACTGAAGCTTTCTTT
CDR3 protein: CASRPTGYTEAFF

D gene: TRBD1
clone size: .
J gene: TRBJ2-4
V gene: TRBV5-1
CDR3 DNA: TGCGCCAGCAGCCTCGGACAGGGGGCCTTCAAAAACATTCAGTACTTC
CDR3 protein: CASSLGQGAFKNIQYF

D gene: TRBD1
clone size: .
J gene: TRBJ2-2
V gene: TRBV5-4
CDR3 DNA: TGTGCCAGCAGGGCCGGGACAGTAAACACCGGGGAGCTGTTTTTT
CDR3 protein: CASRAGTVNTGELFF